The next 18 T cell receptor beta chains were all read from a single sample in a study of T cells in Graves' hyperthyroidism and ophthalmopathy. The TCR beta CDR3 regions underwent amplification using RNA transcripts as the source. The study used the HTBI primer set for a first-round RT-PCR of the TCR CDR3. TCRdb fed the multiplex PCR reads into MiXCR, producing one record per CDR3 protein. The table has about 59,000 distinct CDR3 sequences, roughly half seen once. The sample taken for sequencing was blood. The receptors originated from a woman in her sixties or seventies with Graves' ophthalmopathy.

This clonotype has a count of ten or more. The V and J genes are TRBV12-3 or TRBV12-4 and TRBJ1-6; no firm D call. This CDR3 comprises 13 residues. With 6 bases removed from V and 7 bases from J, the gap between germline ends came to 10 bases. The CDR3 DNA follows: TGTGCCAGCAGCCTAGTAGTGAATTCACCCCTCCACTTT. Amino acids: CASSLVVNSPLHF.

Ten or more counts support this clonotype. V usage is TRBV11-2 and J usage is TRBJ2-5, with D unresolved. This CDR3 region has 16 residues. Germline CDR1 SGHAT, CDR2 FQNNGV. Trimming took off 0 bases at V and 1 base at J, with 12 bases between the two ends. Here the CDR3 DNA reads TGTGCCAGCAGCTTAGAACGGACCGACTTCCAAGAGACCCAGTACTTC. It is translated as CASSLERTDFQETQYF.

This clonotype was recorded a few times. One end of the junction fails to match germline, which may point to a read error. The V call is TRBV5-1, the J call TRBJ1-3, with no clear D. This CDR3 is 10 amino acids long. CDR1 SGHRS and CDR2 YFSETQ come from the germline V gene. In DNA, the CDR3 is TGTGCCAGTTCGGGAAACACCATATATTTT. It encodes CASSGNTIYF.

This chain links TRBV15 with TRBJ2-5; D not certain. The V gene's germline CDR1 is LNHNV and CDR2 YYDKDF (reference sequence). CDR3 length: 14 amino acids. V was cut by 0 bases and J by 1 base, with 6 bases left in between. CDR3 nucleotides: TGTGCCACCAGCAGAGATACAGCCCAAGAGACCCAGTACTTC. Residues: CATSRDTAQETQYF.

In its sample, this clonotype was seen many times. The chain joins TRBV11-1 to TRBJ2-5; D uncertain. The V and J ends lost 4 bases and 5 bases respectively, with 11 bases between them. This CDR3 is 13 amino acids long. Germline V lookup: CDR1 SGHAT, CDR2 FQDESV (reference sequence). CDR3 residues: CASSSRVWETQYF. As DNA, the CDR3 is TGTGCCAGCAGCTCCCGGGTGTGGGAGACCCAGTACTTC.

This clonotype was seen repeatedly, ten times or more. This chain connects TRBV7-3 to TRBJ2-3; 9 nucleotides agree with TRBD1. Trimming took 0 bases from V and 4 from J; bases not matched to a gene: 5. This CDR3 has 16 residues. Per the germline V gene, CDR1 is SGHTA and CDR2 is FQGTGA. CDR3 loop: CASSLTMGTGSDTQYF. DNA of the CDR3: TGTGCCAGCAGCTTAACGATGGGGACAGGGTCAGATACGCAGTATTTT.

The J gene is TRBJ2-2, the V gene TRBV7-8, with 12 nucleotides matching TRBD2. The CDR3 is 16 amino acids. Germline V gene data show CDR1 as SGHVS and CDR2 as FQNEAQ. After removal of 5 bases from V and 8 bases from J, the junction contained 9 bases not matched to a gene. CDR3 sequence reads: CASSDGLAGGLGELFF. The DNA of the CDR3 is TGTGCCAGCAGCGACGGTCTAGCGGGAGGGTTGGGGGAGCTGTTTTTT.

This clonotype was found many times. The genes are TRBV20-1 and TRBJ1-6; D gene ambiguous. From germline, CDR1 is DFQATT and CDR2 SNEGSKA (reference sequence). This CDR3 contains 17 residues. Trimming took off 3 bases at V and 7 bases at J, with 22 bases between the two ends. The CDR3 region is CSASLRGLLGGNSPLHF. The CDR3 DNA follows: TGCAGTGCTAGCCTCAGAGGGCTTCTGGGCGGGAATTCACCCCTCCACTTT.

The chain uses TRBV7-6 and TRBJ2-5; TRBD2 aligns across 16 bases. V was clipped by 5 bases and J by 7 bases; unmatched bases: 7. CDR1 and CDR2 from the germline V gene are SGHVS and FNYEAQ. This CDR3 is 16 amino acids long. CDR3 DNA sequence: TGTGCCAGCAGCCACGGGACTAGCGGGGGGGATCTGACCCAGTACTTC. It specifies CASSHGTSGGDLTQYF.

The table lists this clonotype with many counts. The V and J genes are TRBV7-9 and TRBJ2-7; TRBD1 agrees at 10 bases. The CDR3 consists of 15 residues. V gave up 5 bases and J gave up 0 bases; unmatched junction bases: 4. Germline lookup yields CDR1 SEHNR and CDR2 FQNEAQ (reference sequence). The CDR3 loop is CASSQGTGASYEQYF. The CDR3, as DNA: TGTGCCAGCAGCCAAGGGACAGGGGCCTCCTACGAGCAGTACTTC.

This clonotype has ten or more counts. This chain connects TRBV6-2 or TRBV6-3 to TRBJ2-3; 9 bases map to TRBD1. This CDR3 region has 17 residues. Losses at the gene ends were 0 bases for V and 2 bases for J; bases not matched to a gene: 6. Germline assignment: CDR1 MNHEY and CDR2 SVGEGT. The CDR3 DNA reads TGTGCCAGCAGTTACTCGGAGACAGGGGGTCTCACAGATACGCAGTATTTT. Protein: CASSYSETGGLTDTQYF.

This clonotype was seen many times. The V call is TRBV6-1, the J call TRBJ1-6, with D hard to call. The V gene's germline CDR1 is MNHNS and CDR2 SASEGT. Between the trimmed V and J ends, which lost 6 bases and 7 bases, there was a span of 10 bases. The CDR3 runs to 13 residues. As DNA, the CDR3 is TGTGCCAGCAGAATCGGACGGAATTCACCCCTCCACTTT. The encoded protein is CASRIGRNSPLHF.

This clonotype was seen only a few times. V is TRBV20-1 and J is TRBJ2-1; 7 nucleotides line up with TRBD2. CDR3 size: 13 residues. CDR1 is DFQATT and CDR2 is SNEGSKA in the germline V gene (reference sequence). The V gene end was trimmed by 6 bases and the J gene end by 7 bases; junction bases not matched to a gene: 9. CDR3 region: CSALGRGGNEQFF. DNA for the CDR3: TGCAGTGCCCTCGGACGGGGAGGGAATGAGCAGTTCTTC.

Concerning this clonotype: A much bigger clone sits one base away, suggesting this may be a read error. The CDR3 reads CASAVGRLPGELFF. CDR3 DNA sequence: TGTGCCTCGGCGGTGGGAAGGCTTCCCGGGGAGCTGTTTTTT. This chain uses TRBV30 with TRBJ2-2; D not certain. The V end was cut by 7 bases, the J end by 6 bases, with 18 bases between. CDR1 is GTSNPN, CDR2 SVGIG, per germline (reference sequence). The length of the CDR3 is 14 residues.

This clonotype came up many times. This chain joins TRBV11-2 and TRBJ2-7, with TRBD1 matching 7 bases. Germline V CDR1 and CDR2: SGHAT, FQNNGV. Losses at the gene ends were 5 bases for V and 0 bases for J; bases not matched to a gene: 7. The CDR3 consists of 15 residues. CDR3: CASSPPGQFSYEQYF. CDR3 in DNA: TGTGCCAGCAGCCCGCCGGGACAGTTCTCCTACGAGCAGTACTTC.

V is TRBV19 and J is TRBJ1-2; maybe TRBD1 (6 bases). Germline-derived CDR1 and CDR2 are LNHDA and SQIVND (reference sequence). The CDR3 covers 14 residues. Trimming shortened V by 4 bases and J by 3 bases, and 12 bases separated the two germline ends. CDR3 amino acids: CASSTQGADYGYTF. CDR3 nucleotide sequence: TGTGCCAGTAGTACACAGGGAGCAGACTATGGCTACACCTTC.

The V gene is TRBV20-1, the J gene TRBJ2-7, with 10 nucleotides matching TRBD2. The CDR3 is made up of 14 amino acids. V was pared by 1 base and J by 3 bases, with 3 bases of the junction left unmatched. Germline loops: CDR1 DFQATT, CDR2 SNEGSKA (reference sequence). The CDR3 nucleotides are TGCAGTGCTAGAGGGCTAGCGGGAGTCTACGAGCAGTACTTC. Encoded protein: CSARGLAGVYEQYF.

The CDR3 loop reads CACSKGLSTIYF. CDR3 nucleotide sequence: TGTGCCTGTTCGAAAGGGCTGAGCACCATATATTTT. This chain connects TRBV6-1 to TRBJ1-3; unclear D gene. The V and J ends lost 11 bases and 9 bases respectively, with 17 bases between them. The CDR3 sequence is 12 residues long. Germline V gene sequence: CDR1 MNHNS, CDR2 SASEGT.